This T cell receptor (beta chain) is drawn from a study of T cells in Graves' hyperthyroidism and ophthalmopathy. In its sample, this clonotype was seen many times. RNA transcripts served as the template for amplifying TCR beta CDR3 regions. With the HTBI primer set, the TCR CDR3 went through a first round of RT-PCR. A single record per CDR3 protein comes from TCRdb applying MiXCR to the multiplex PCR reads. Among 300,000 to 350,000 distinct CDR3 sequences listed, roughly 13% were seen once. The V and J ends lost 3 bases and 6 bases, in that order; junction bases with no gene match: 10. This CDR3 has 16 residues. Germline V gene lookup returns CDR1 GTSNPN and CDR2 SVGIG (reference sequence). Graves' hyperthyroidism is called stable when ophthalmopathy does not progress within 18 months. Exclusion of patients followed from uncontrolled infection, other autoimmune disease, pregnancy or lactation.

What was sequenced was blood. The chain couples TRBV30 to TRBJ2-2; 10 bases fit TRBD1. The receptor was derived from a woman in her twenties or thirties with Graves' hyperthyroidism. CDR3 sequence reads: CAWRAAGTGVAGELFF. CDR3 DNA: TGTGCCTGGAGGGCGGCCGGGACAGGGGTAGCCGGGGAGCTGTTTTTT.